This is a list of T cell receptor beta chains from one sample in a study of sequential checkpoint blockade in melanoma. The repertoire was sequenced with immunoSEQ multiplex PCR; TCRdb's copy has only in-frame clones and lacks some. Of over 9,500 clones listed, just over 60% are singletons. Sequenced here: CD8+ T cells sorted from blood (inferred from file names), sampled from a patient given nivolumab and ipilimumab in sequence. Source of these receptors: a human donor with melanoma. Each CDR3 is given with its conserved first and last residue. The D gene is left open where the match is weak. Only some rows state a clone size, as once, few, many or a class for expanded clones.

cdr3_aa,cdr3_nt,j_call,v_call,cdr3_length,d_call,clone_size
CASSPGVDGYTF,TGTGCCAGCAGTCCAGGGGTGGATGGCTACACCTTC,TRBJ1-2,TRBV28,12,NA,NA
CATSSSVLAGAQETQYF,TGTGCCACCAGCAGTTCCGTACTAGCGGGAGCTCAAGAGACCCAGTACTTC,TRBJ2-5,TRBV15,17,TRBD2,NA
CATAEGATNEKLFF,TGTGCCACGGCCGAGGGCGCAACTAATGAAAAACTGTTTTTT,TRBJ1-4,TRBV28,14,NA,medium-sized
CASSQVRDLAYEQYF,TGCGCCAGCAGCCAAGTCCGGGACTTAGCCTACGAGCAGTACTTC,TRBJ2-7,TRBV4-1,15,NA,NA
CASREGQGMSEQYF,TGCGCCAGCAGAGAGGGACAAGGGATGAGCGAGCAGTACTTC,TRBJ2-7,TRBV5-1,14,NA,NA
CASSSRAGSGANVLTF,TGTGCCAGCAGCTCGAGGGCAGGCTCTGGGGCCAACGTCCTGACTTTC,TRBJ2-6,TRBV11-3,16,NA,few
CASSIAAGGDTQYF,TGTGCCAGTAGTATAGCCGCAGGGGGAGATACGCAGTATTTT,TRBJ2-3,TRBV19,14,TRBD1,NA
CAWSVAGGVSETQYF,TGTGCCTGGAGTGTAGCCGGGGGTGTATCTGAAACGCAGTATTTT,TRBJ2-3,TRBV30,15,NA,NA
CAISDPRFYSYEQYF,TGTGCCATCAGTGATCCTCGATTCTACTCCTACGAGCAGTACTTC,TRBJ2-7,TRBV10-3,15,NA,NA
CASSLGGEKLFF,TGTGCCAGCAGCTTAGGAGGTGAAAAACTGTTTTTT,TRBJ1-4,TRBV7-9,12,NA,NA
CASSGLGVRRGGYEQYF,TGTGCCAGCAGCGGCCTGGGTGTGAGGCGGGGAGGCTACGAGCAGTACTTC,TRBJ2-7,TRBV7-2,17,NA,NA
CASSLELTGGGEQFF,TGTGCCAGCAGCCTAGAGCTAACAGGGGGCGGTGAGCAGTTCTTC,TRBJ2-1,TRBV7-2,15,TRBD1,NA
CASSFVSSYNEQFF,TGTGCCAGCAGCTTTGTTAGCTCCTACAATGAGCAGTTCTTC,TRBJ2-1,TRBV7-2,14,NA,few
CASSNSLSSSGGTGELFF,TGTGCCAGCAGTAACTCCCTAAGTTCTAGCGGAGGGACCGGGGAGCTGTTTTTT,TRBJ2-2,TRBV6-4,18,TRBD2,NA
CASSENKGEQFF,TGTGCCAGCAGCGAGAATAAGGGGGAGCAGTTCTTC,TRBJ2-1,TRBV9,12,NA,NA
CASSLRDRGKNIQYF,TGTGCCAGCAGCTTAAGGGACAGGGGCAAAAACATTCAGTACTTC,TRBJ2-4,TRBV7-3,15,TRBD1,NA
CSVEGVAVQGETQYF,TGCAGCGTTGAGGGAGTAGCGGTTCAAGGGGAGACCCAGTACTTC,TRBJ2-5,TRBV29-1,15,NA,NA
CASSRPGGSSTDTQYF,TGTGCCAGCAGTCGCCCGGGAGGGTCTAGCACAGATACGCAGTATTTT,TRBJ2-3,TRBV28,16,TRBD2,NA
CASRSGQDHTDTQYF,TGTGCCAGCAGATCTGGACAGGACCACACAGATACGCAGTATTTT,TRBJ2-3,TRBV5-8,15,TRBD1,once
CASSYVIGNEQYF,TGTGCCAGCAGTTATGTAATCGGGAACGAGCAGTACTTC,TRBJ2-7,TRBV6-6,13,NA,few
CAWATGTGSNQPQHF,TGTGCCTGGGCTACCGGGACAGGTAGCAATCAGCCCCAGCATTTT,TRBJ1-5,TRBV30,15,TRBD1,NA